This T cell receptor beta chain was obtained from a study of T cells in Graves' hyperthyroidism and ophthalmopathy (dated by TCRdb to about 2019). In terms of the full investigation: Peripheral blood samples were taken at initial diagnosis, before any treatment was given. A discovery cohort of about a hundred patients, 43 with Graves' ophthalmopathy and about 58 with stable Graves' hyperthyroidism, was used to find distinguishing TCR V-J signatures. Prospective prediction of ophthalmopathy was tested in an independent validation cohort of 18 to 20 hyperthyroidism patients and some 17 patients who later progressed to ophthalmopathy. For training and testing, the roughly 100 patients in the discovery cohort were randomly divided in a 7:3 ratio. The study also compared thyroid tissue and blood T-cell repertoires from a handful of Graves' hyperthyroidism patients. Following sampling, methimazole starting at 30 mg daily was given to hyperthyroidism patients, and high-dose intravenous methylprednisolone was given to ophthalmopathy patients. TCR Vbeta CDR3 sequencing of roughly 140 peripheral blood samples (under 45 ophthalmopathy, 70 to 85 hyperthyroidism and approximately 17 progressor patients) is reported in the paper.

As to this clonotype: This receptor's antigen is unknown. No base qualities exist here, and no much larger clone lies one base off it.

Study-wide findings and limitations: Blood samples also contained most of the expanded thyroid clonotypes (frequency above 0.001), which suggests that blood repertoires may reflect thyroid immune responses. In validation, progression to ophthalmopathy was predicted by the model with 70.59% sensitivity and 72% to 85% specificity, a median of roughly 6.4 months before onset. Sample size was not statistically predetermined, and investigators were not blinded to group allocation. In cross-validation, a model built on a 13 V-J signature told ophthalmopathy apart from stable hyperthyroidism with approximately 91% sensitivity and approximately 84% specificity, and in testing the same model reached 80%/75%.

TCR beta CDR3 regions were amplified from RNA transcripts. For the first round of RT-PCR on the TCR CDR3, the HTBI primer set was used together with the Qiagen OneStep RT-PCR kit. Libraries were constructed in a second round of multiplex PCR, after which size selection and purification were carried out. Sequencing of the libraries was done on an Illumina HiSeq2000 using paired-end 100 bp reads. Turning to the authors' computational methods: Raw data were processed with SOAPnuke, discarding reads with adapters, uncalled bases, mean Phred below 15, or no exact constant-primer or identifier match. High-quality paired reads were merged using COPE v1.2.5, and each unique nucleotide sequence was defined as a clonotype. MiTCR v1.1 was used to align the clonotypes against IMGT TRBV, TRBD and TRBJ reference segments. Analysis was restricted to V-J combinations with a frequency above 0.0001, which covered just over 98% of repertoires. A TCS score was defined as the ratio between F50 (clonal expansion) and ExV (chaos), using BLOSUM62-based TCRdist between CDR3 peptides within each V-J. Welch's t-statistics and random forest reduced 514 V-J features to roughly 13, which were used in a naive Bayes classifier (R e1071). TCRdb trimmed public reads at Q25 via fastp, called clones via MiXCR and kept in-frame beta chains. CDR3 protein duplicates are merged, each entry listing the most common genes and DNA. The V and J calls reflect TCRdb's pipeline rather than the authors' work. Recorded for this sample are hundreds of thousands of distinct CDR3 sequences; roughly an eighth of them occurred a single time. The ten largest clones capture approximately 35% of the sample.

The V end loses 0 bases and the J end loses 2 bases, and a stretch of 14 bases separates them. The CDR3 numbers 16 residues from cysteine through phenylalanine. Of the read, only the CDR3 DNA is kept; its 48 bases are in frame from base 1. CDR1 and CDR2 are drawn from the germline V gene: SQVTM, ANQGSEA. In the ophthalmopathy patients, disease was moderately to severely active, with a Clinical Activity Score of 3 or more, a NOSPECS grade of 4 or more, and a duration of less than 3 months. Any patient with an uncontrolled infection, another autoimmune disease, pregnancy or lactation was excluded. Clinical symptoms, serum thyroxine and TRAb, thyroid ultrasound, and orbital computed tomography formed the basis for the diagnoses. Ficoll-Paque density gradient centrifugation was used to isolate PBMCs from about 9.4 ml of fresh peripheral blood. Total RNA was extracted with Trizol reagent, and quality was checked on an Agilent 2100 Bioanalyzer.

The sample taken for sequencing was blood. The receptor chain draws on TRBV29-1 and TRBJ2-1; TRBD2 is a possible D gene, resting on 5 matching bases. The TCR was taken from a woman aged 40-49 years with Graves' ophthalmopathy. The CDR3 region: CSVEETYRLTYNEQFF. The DNA sequence is as follows: TGCAGCGTTGAAGAAACTTACAGACTAACCTACAATGAGCAGTTCTTC.